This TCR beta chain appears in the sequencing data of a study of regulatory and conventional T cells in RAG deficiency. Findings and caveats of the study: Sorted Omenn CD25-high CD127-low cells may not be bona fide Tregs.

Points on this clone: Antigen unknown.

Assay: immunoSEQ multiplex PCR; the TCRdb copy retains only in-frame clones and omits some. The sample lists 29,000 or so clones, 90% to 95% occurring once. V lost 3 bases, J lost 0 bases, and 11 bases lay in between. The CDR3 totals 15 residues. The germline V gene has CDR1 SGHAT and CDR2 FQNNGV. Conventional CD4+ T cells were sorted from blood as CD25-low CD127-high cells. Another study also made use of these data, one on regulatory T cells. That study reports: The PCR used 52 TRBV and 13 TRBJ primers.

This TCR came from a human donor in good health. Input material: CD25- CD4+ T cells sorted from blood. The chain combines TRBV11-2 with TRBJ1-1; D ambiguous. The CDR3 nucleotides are TGTGCCAGCAGCTTGTTCGCGATTATGAACACTGAAGCTTTCTTT. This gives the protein CASSLFAIMNTEAFF. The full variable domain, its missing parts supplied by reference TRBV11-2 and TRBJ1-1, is EAGVAQSPRYKIIEKRQSVAFWCNPISGHATLYWYQQILGQGPKLLIQFQNNGVVDDSQLPKDRFSAERLKGVDSTLKIQPAKLEDSAVYLCASSLFAIMNTEAFFGQGTRLTVV.